By sample fraction, the clone carrying this T cell receptor beta chain is medium-sized. Its antigen remains unknown. Genomic DNA provided the template from which TCR beta CDR3 was amplified by two-round multiplex PCR. The authors ran first-round PCR with primers specific to each TRBV and TRBJ gene. Each CDR3 protein is one row after TCRdb ran MiXCR on the multiplex PCR reads. The table records over 13,000 distinct CDR3 sequences, roughly 27% of them present only once. These data come from a study of prognosis after radiotherapy for stage I lung cancer. Study as a whole: Enrolled patients (around 13 men, 6 women) had a median age of roughly 74 years and an age range of roughly 50 to 85 years. The tumors were adenocarcinoma in some eleven patients (squamous cell carcinoma in more than five).

Germline assignment: CDR1 MNHEY and CDR2 SVGAGI. The V gene lost 8 bases and the J gene lost 5 bases, with 19 bases spanning the gap. The CDR3 covers 16 residues. Findings and limits, study-wide: In patients who developed distant metastases, Shannon entropy measured after stereotactic body radiation therapy was lower, and baseline Shannon entropy was not associated with metastases.

Peripheral venous blood was drawn in approximately 5.7-milliliter volumes, with a draw taken at each of two separate time points. The TCR was taken from a donor over 45 with non-small cell lung cancer. This material consisted of PBMCs, taken before or after stereotactic body radiation therapy (not recorded which). The V and J genes are TRBV6-5 and TRBJ1-6; a weak D match, TRBD1 (5 bases). The CDR3 DNA sequence: TGTGCCAGCGGGGCCCCCGGTGGCGAGAATAATTCACCCCTCCACTTT. It yields the protein CASGAPGGENNSPLHF.